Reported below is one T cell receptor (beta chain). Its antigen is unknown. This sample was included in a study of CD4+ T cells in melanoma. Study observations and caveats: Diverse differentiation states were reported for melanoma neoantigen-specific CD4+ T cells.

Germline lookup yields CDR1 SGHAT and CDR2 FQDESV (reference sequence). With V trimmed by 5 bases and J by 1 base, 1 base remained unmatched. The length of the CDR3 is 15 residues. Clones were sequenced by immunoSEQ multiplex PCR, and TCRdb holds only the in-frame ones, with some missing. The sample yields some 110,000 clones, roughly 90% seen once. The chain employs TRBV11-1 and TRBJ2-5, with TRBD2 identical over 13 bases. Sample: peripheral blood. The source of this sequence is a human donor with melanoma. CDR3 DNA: TGTGCCAGCAGCCGACTAGCGGGGGGCCAAGAGACCCAGTACTTC. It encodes CASSRLAGGQETQYF.